The T cell receptor (beta chain) under discussion was sequenced for a study of technical replicates of blood from several donors (dated by TCRdb to about 2017). The library was built by means of the immunoSEQ multiplex PCR assay. Drawn from immuneACCESS, this table holds only the in-frame rearrangements with V and J called that TCRdb kept. Clones are partly lost; checked studies trace under half to an unresolved V gene and leave the rest unexplained. In this sample the table shows some 60,000 clones, around 87% of which occur a single time. Together, the top ten hold 5.2% of the sample. The CDR3 holds 18 amino acids from the cysteine to the phenylalanine. The sequence is cut down to CDR3 DNA, 54 bases in frame from base 1. Looking up the germline V gene (reference sequence) yields CDR1 SGHNT and CDR2 YYREEE. Clipping removes 0 bases from V and 9 bases from J, with 18 as the unmatched junction base count.

In the case of this clone: The specificity of this receptor is unknown. Nothing much larger sits one base from this clone, and base qualities are not available.

The rearranged chain carries TRBV5-4 and TRBJ2-4; 7 central nucleotides agree with TRBD2. The sequenced sample was PBMCs. The receptor comes from a human donor in good health. Some clones in this sample may be carry-over from other donors' samples. The CDR3 reads as follows: CASSLESGGGAGLSIQYF. The sequence in DNA is TGTGCCAGCAGCTTGGAGTCTGGGGGAGGGGCAGGCCTTAGCATTCAGTACTTC.